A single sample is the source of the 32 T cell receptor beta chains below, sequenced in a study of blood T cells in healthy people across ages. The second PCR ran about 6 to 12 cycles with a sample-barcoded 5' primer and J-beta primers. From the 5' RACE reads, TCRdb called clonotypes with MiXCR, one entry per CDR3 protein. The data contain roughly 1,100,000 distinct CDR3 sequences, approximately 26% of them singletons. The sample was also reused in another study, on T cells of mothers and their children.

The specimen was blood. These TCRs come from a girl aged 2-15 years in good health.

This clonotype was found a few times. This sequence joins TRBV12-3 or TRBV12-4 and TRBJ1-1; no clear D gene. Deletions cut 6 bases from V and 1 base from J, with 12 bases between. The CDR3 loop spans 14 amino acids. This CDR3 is CASSLVEENTEAFF. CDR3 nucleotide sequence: TGTGCCAGCAGCTTGGTGGAGGAGAACACTGAAGCTTTCTTT.

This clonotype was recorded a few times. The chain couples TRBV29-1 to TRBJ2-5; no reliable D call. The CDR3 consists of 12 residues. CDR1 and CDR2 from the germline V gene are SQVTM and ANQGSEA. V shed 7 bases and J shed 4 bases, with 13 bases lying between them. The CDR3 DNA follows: TGCAGCGGAGTGATCGTCCGAGAGACCCAGTACTTC. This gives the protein CSGVIVRETQYF.

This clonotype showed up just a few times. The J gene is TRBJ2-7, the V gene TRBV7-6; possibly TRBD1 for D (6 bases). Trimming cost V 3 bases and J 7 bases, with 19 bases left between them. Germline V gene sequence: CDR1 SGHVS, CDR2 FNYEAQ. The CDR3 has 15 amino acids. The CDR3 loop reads CASSFLGASLREQYF. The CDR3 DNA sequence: TGTGCCAGCAGCTTCTTGGGGGCCTCCCTTAGGGAGCAGTACTTC.

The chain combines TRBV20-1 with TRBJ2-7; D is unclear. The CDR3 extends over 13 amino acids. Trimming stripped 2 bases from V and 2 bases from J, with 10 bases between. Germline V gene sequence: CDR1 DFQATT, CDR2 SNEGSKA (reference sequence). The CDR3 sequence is CSARKDGPYEQYF. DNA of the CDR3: TGCAGTGCTAGAAAGGACGGTCCCTACGAGCAGTACTTC.

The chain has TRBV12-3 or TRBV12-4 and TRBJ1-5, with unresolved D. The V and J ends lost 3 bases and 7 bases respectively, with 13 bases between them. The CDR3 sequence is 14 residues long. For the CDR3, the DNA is TGTGCCAGCAGTTTTGGTCTGCGTTCCCAGCCCCAGCATTTT. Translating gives CASSFGLRSQPQHF.

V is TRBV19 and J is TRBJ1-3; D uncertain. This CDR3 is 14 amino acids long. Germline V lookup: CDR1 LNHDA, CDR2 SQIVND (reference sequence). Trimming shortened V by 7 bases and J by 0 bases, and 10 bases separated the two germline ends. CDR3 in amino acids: CASIEGFSGNTIYF. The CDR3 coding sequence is TGTGCCAGTATCGAGGGTTTCTCTGGAAACACCATATATTTT.

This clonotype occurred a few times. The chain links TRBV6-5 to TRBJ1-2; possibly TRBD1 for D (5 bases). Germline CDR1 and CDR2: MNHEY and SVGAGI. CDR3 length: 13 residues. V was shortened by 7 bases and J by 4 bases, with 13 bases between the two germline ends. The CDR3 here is CASTRQGGYGYTF. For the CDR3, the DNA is TGTGCCAGCACTCGCCAGGGAGGCTATGGCTACACCTTC.

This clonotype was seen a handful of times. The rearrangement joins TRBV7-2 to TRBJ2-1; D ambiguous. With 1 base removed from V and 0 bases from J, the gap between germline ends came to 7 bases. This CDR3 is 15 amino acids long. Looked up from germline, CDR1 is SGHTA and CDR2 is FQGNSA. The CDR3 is CASSLGARSYNEQFF. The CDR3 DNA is TGTGCCAGCAGCTTAGGGGCCCGCTCCTACAATGAGCAGTTCTTC.

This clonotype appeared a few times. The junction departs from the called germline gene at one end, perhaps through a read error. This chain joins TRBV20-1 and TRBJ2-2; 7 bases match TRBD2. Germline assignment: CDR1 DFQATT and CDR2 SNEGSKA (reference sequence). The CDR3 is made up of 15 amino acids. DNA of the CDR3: TGCAGTGCCAGAGATGGGGGAGGGGAAGCCGGGGAGCTGTTTTTT. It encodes CSARDGGGEAGELFF.

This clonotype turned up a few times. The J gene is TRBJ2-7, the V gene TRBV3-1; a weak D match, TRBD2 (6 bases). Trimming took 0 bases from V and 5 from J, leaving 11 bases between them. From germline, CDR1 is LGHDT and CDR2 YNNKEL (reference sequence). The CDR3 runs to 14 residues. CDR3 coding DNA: TGTGCCAGCAGCCAAGAAGGAGGGATCCACGAGCAGTACTTC. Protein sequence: CASSQEGGIHEQYF.

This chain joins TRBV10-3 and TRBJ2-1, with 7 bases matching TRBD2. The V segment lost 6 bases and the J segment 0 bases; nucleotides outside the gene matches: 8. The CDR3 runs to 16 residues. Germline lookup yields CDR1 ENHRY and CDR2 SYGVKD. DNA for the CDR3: TGTGCCATCAGGAATCGAGCGGGGCTCTCCTACAATGAGCAGTTCTTC. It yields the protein CAIRNRAGLSYNEQFF.

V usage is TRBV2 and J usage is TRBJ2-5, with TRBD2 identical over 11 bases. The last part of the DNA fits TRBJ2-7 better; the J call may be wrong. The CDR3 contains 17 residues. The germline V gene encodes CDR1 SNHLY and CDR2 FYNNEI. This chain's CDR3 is CASTLLAGDIANYEQYF. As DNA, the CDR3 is TGTGCCAGCACCCTACTAGCGGGGGACATTGCAAACTACGAGCAGTACTTC.

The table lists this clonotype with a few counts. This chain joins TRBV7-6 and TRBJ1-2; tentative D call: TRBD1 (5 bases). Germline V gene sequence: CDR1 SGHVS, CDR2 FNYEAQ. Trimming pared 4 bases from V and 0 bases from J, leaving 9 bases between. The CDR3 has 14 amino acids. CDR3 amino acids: CASSSTATNYGYTF. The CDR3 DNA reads TGTGCCAGCAGCTCGACAGCAACTAACTATGGCTACACCTTC. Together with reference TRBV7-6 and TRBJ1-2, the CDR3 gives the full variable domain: GAGVSQSPRYKVTKRGQDVALRCDPISGHVSLYWYRQALGQGPEFLTYFNYEAQQDKSGLPNDRFSAERPEGSISTLTIQRTEQRDSAMYRCASSSTATNYGYTFGSGTRLTVV.

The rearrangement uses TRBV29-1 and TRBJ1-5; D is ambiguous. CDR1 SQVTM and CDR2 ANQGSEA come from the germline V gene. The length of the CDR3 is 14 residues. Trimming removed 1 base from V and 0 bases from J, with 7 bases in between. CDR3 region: CSVEVPFSNQPQHF. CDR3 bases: TGCAGCGTTGAAGTACCTTTTAGCAATCAGCCCCAGCATTTT.

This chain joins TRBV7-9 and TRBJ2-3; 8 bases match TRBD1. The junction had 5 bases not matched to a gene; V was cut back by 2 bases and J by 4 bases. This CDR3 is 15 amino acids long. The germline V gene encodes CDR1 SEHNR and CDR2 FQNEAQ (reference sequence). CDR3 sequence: CASSLRDRGADTQYF. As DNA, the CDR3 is TGTGCCAGCAGCTTAAGAGACAGGGGAGCAGATACGCAGTATTTT. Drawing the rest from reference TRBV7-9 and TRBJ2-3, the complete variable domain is DTGVSQNPRHKITKRGQNVTFRCDPISEHNRLYWYRQTLGQGPEFLTYFQNEAQLEKSRLLSDRFSAERPKGSFSTLEIQRTEQGDSAMYLCASSLRDRGADTQYFGPGTRLTVL.

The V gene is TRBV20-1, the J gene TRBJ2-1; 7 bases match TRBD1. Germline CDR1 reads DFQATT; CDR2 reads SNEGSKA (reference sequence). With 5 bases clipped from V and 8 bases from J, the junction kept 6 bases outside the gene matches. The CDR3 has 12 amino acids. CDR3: CSAEQGDHEQFF. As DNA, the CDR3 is TGCAGTGCTGAGCAGGGGGATCATGAGCAGTTCTTC.

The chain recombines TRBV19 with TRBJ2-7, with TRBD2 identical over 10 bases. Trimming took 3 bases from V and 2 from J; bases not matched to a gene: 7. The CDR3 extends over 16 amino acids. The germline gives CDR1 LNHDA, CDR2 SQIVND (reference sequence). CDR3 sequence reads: CASSITGTSATYEQYF. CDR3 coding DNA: TGTGCCAGTAGTATTACCGGGACTAGCGCCACCTACGAGCAGTACTTC.

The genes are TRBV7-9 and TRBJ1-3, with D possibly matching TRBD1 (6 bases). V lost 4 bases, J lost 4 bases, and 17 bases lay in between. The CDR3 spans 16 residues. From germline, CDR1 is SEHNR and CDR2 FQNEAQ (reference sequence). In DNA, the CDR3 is TGTGCCAGCAGCTCACCTTCGGTAGGGGGAGGAAACACCATATATTTT. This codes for CASSSPSVGGGNTIYF.

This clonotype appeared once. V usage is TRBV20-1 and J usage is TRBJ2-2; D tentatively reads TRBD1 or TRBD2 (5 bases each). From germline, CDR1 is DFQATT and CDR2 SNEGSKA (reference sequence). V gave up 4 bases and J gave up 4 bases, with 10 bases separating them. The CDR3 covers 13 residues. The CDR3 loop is CSAIGAGTGELFF. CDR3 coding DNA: TGCAGTGCTATCGGGGCTGGCACCGGGGAGCTGTTTTTT.

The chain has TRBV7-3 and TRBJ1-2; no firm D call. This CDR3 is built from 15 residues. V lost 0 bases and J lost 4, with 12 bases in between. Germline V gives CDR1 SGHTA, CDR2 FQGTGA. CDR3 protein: CASSLTGGPLYGYTF. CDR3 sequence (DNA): TGTGCCAGCAGCTTAACAGGAGGCCCCCTCTATGGCTACACCTTC. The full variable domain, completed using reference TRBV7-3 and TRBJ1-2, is GAGVSQTPSNKVTEKGKYVELRCDPISGHTALYWYRQSLGQGPEFLIYFQGTGAADDSGLPNDRFFAVRPEGSVSTLKIQRTERGDSAVYLCASSLTGGPLYGYTFGSGTRLTVV.

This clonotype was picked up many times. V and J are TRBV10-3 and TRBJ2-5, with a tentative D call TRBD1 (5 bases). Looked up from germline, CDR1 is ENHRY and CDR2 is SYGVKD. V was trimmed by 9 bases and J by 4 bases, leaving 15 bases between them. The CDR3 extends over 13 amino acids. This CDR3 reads CAIQTTGAETQYF. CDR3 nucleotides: TGTGCCATTCAGACGACTGGGGCAGAGACCCAGTACTTC.

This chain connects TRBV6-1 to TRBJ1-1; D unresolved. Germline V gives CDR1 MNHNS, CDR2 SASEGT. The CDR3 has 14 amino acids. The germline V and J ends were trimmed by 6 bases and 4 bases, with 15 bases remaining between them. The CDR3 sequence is CASSDSPPSTEAFF. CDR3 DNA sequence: TGTGCCAGCAGCGACTCCCCACCCAGCACTGAAGCTTTCTTT.

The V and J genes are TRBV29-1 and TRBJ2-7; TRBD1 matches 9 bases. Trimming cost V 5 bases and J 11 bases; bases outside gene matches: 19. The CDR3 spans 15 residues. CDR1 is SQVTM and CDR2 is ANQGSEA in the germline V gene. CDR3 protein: CSVINPGQGFLKEYF. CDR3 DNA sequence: TGCAGCGTTATCAACCCGGGACAGGGTTTTCTAAAGGAGTACTTC.

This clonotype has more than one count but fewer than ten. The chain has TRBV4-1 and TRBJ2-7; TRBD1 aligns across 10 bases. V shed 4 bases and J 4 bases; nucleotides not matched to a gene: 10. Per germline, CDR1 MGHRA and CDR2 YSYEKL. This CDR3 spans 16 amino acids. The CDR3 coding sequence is TGCGCCAGCAGCCCCCAGGTTGGGACAGGGGTATACGAGCAGTACTTC. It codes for CASSPQVGTGVYEQYF.

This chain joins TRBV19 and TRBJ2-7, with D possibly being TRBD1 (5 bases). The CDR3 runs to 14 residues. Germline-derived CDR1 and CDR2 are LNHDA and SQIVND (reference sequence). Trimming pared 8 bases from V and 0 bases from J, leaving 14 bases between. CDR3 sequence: CASAPGPRSYEQYF. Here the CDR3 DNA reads TGTGCCAGTGCACCAGGGCCACGCTCCTACGAGCAGTACTTC.

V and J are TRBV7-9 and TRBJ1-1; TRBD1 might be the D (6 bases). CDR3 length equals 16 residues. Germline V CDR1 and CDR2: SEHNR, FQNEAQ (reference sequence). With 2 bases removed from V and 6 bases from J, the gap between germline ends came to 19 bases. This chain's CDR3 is CASSLLPQGLTAEAFF. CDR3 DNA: TGTGCCAGCAGCTTATTACCACAGGGTCTAACTGCTGAAGCTTTCTTT.

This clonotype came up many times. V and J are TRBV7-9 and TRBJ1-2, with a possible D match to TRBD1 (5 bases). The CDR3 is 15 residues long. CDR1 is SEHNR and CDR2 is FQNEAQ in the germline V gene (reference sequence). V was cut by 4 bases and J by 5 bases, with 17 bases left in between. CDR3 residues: CASSYYSRGGYGYTF. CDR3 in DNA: TGTGCCAGCAGCTACTATTCCCGTGGGGGTTATGGCTACACCTTC.

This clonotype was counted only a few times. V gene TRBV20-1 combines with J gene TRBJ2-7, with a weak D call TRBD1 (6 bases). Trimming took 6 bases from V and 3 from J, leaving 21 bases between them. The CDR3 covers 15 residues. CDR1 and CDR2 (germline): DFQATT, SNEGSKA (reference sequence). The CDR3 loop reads CSATSLLDSYYEQYF. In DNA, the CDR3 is TGCAGTGCCACCTCTCTACTGGACAGCTACTACGAGCAGTACTTC.

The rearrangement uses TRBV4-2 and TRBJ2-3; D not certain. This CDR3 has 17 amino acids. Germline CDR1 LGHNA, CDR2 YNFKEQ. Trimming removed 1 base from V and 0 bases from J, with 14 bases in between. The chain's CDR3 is CASSQGRLSSSTDTQYF. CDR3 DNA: TGTGCCAGCAGCCAAGGGCGTTTGTCCTCGAGCACAGATACGCAGTATTTT.

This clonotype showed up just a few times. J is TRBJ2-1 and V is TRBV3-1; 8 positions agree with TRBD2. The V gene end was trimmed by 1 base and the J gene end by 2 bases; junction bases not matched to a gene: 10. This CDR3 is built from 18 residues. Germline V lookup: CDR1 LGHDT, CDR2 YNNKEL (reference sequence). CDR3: CASSQALGKAGAYNEQFF. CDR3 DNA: TGTGCCAGCAGCCAAGCTTTGGGAAAAGCGGGAGCCTACAATGAGCAGTTCTTC.

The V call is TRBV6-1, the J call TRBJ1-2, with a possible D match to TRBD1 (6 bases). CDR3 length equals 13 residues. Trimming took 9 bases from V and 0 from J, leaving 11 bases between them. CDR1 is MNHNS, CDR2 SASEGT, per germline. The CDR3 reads CASRQAANYGYTF. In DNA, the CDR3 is TGTGCCAGTCGACAGGCGGCTAACTATGGCTACACCTTC.

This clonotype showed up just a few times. CDR3 region: CASSQDGRGEKLFF. Written as DNA, the CDR3 is TGTGCCAGCAGCCAAGACGGACGGGGTGAAAAACTGTTTTTT. This sequence joins TRBV3-1 and TRBJ1-4; D unclear. The CDR3 consists of 14 residues. Looked up from germline, CDR1 is LGHDT and CDR2 is YNNKEL (reference sequence). The germline V and J ends were trimmed by 0 bases and 7 bases, with 9 bases remaining between them.